Below, 19 T cell receptor beta chains from the same sample are listed, as sequenced in a study of radiation and T cells in renal cell carcinoma. Time point noted: blood 2 weeks post-SBRT. The treatment: 15 Gy SBRT to primary tumor, nephrectomy 4 weeks later. Profiling relied on immunoSEQ multiplex PCR, and the TCRdb table lists in-frame clones only, not all of them. This repertoire shows roughly 120,000 clones, about 81% found once; its top ten account for approximately 2%. This sample comprised blood, obtained from a patient whose treatment included radiotherapy and nephrectomy. The source is a woman aged 60-75 years with renal cell carcinoma.

This chain connects TRBV19 to TRBJ1-5; D gene uncertain. The CDR3 covers 15 residues. Trimming took 3 bases from V and 0 from J, leaving 9 bases between them. Germline V gives CDR1 LNHDA, CDR2 SQIVND (reference sequence). CDR3 sequence: CASSIGEYSNQPQHF. CDR3 bases: TGTGCCAGTAGTATCGGGGAGTATAGCAATCAGCCCCAGCATTTT.

The chain recombines TRBV6-6 with TRBJ2-3; D not certain. Germline values: CDR1 MNHNY, CDR2 SVGAGI (reference sequence). The CDR3 is made up of 13 amino acids. Trimming removed 6 bases at V and 6 bases at J, with 13 bases between. In DNA, the CDR3 is TGTGCCAGCAGCCCCGGCGCGAGGGATACGCAGTATTTT. Its translation is CASSPGARDTQYF.

This chain connects TRBV11-2 to TRBJ1-2; tentative D call: TRBD1 (5 bases). From germline, CDR1 is SGHAT and CDR2 FQNNGV. The length of the CDR3 is 14 residues. Deletions cut 1 base from V and 7 bases from J, with 13 bases between. The CDR3 reads CASSLGSRVAGYTF. CDR3 sequence (DNA): TGTGCCAGCAGCTTAGGATCCAGGGTGGCTGGCTACACCTTC.

This clone was counted only a few times. V gene TRBV4-1 combines with J gene TRBJ1-1, with TRBD1 matching over 10 bases. CDR1 and CDR2 from the germline V gene are MGHRA and YSYEKL. V lost 1 base, J lost 6 bases, and 2 bases stayed unmatched. The CDR3 is 14 residues long. CDR3 loop: CASSQGQGAPEAFF. The CDR3 coding sequence is TGCGCCAGCAGCCAAGGACAGGGGGCACCTGAAGCTTTCTTT.

The rearrangement uses TRBV5-1 and TRBJ2-2, with 10 positions matching TRBD2. CDR3 length: 17 amino acids. Germline values: CDR1 SGHRS, CDR2 YFSETQ. Unmatched junction bases numbered 6, after V lost 4 bases and J lost 0 bases. The CDR3 reads CASSRTSGYPNTGELFF. The CDR3 coding sequence is TGCGCCAGCAGCCGGACTAGCGGATACCCGAACACCGGGGAGCTGTTTTTT.

The chain is built from TRBV5-1 and TRBJ2-7, with D unresolved. Trimming cost V 0 bases and J 0 bases, with 7 bases left between them. This CDR3 has 14 residues. Per the germline V gene, CDR1 is SGHRS and CDR2 is YFSETQ. CDR3 amino acids: CASSLDGRSYEQYF. CDR3 sequence (DNA): TGCGCCAGCAGCTTGGACGGGCGCTCCTACGAGCAGTACTTC.

The V call is TRBV6-5, the J call TRBJ2-7, with 7 bases aligning to TRBD1. This CDR3 spans 13 amino acids. CDR1 is MNHEY and CDR2 is SVGAGI in the germline V gene. The ends lost 6 bases at V and 1 base at J; junction bases unmatched: 3. The CDR3, as DNA: TGTGCCAGCAGGGCAGGGGGATCCTACGAGCAGTACTTC. Protein product: CASRAGGSYEQYF.

V gene TRBV28 combines with J gene TRBJ1-5; 8 bases are shared with TRBD1. The V segment lost 6 bases and the J segment 5 bases; nucleotides outside the gene matches: 12. Germline lookup yields CDR1 MDHEN and CDR2 SYDVKM. The CDR3 is made up of 16 amino acids. The CDR3 DNA sequence: TGTGCCAGCAGACCCCAGGGGGCTCCTAAGGATCAGCCCCAGCATTTT. It encodes CASRPQGAPKDQPQHF.

The chain is built from TRBV5-6 and TRBJ2-7, with 8 bases identical to TRBD2. The trim removed 4 bases at V and 5 bases at J, leaving 17 bases unmatched. The CDR3 runs 17 residues. CDR1 is SGHDT, CDR2 YYEEEE, per germline. This CDR3 is CASSLLTGGQTRNEQYF. Here the CDR3 DNA reads TGTGCCAGCAGCCTTCTGACGGGAGGGCAAACACGGAACGAGCAGTACTTC.

The chain couples TRBV27 to TRBJ1-1; D perhaps matches TRBD1 (6 bases). V gave up 5 bases and J gave up 0 bases, with 10 bases separating them. Germline-derived CDR1 and CDR2 are MNHEY and SMNVEV (reference sequence). This CDR3 region has 14 residues. The CDR3 region is CASSIAGVNTEAFF. CDR3 nucleotides: TGTGCCAGCAGTATAGCAGGGGTGAACACTGAAGCTTTCTTT.

The J gene is TRBJ2-1, the V gene TRBV27; perhaps D is TRBD1 or TRBD2 (5 bases each). The CDR3 has 11 amino acids. The germline V gene has CDR1 MNHEY and CDR2 SMNVEV (reference sequence). V was cut by 5 bases and J by 13 bases, with 12 bases left in between. CDR3: CASSRGDIQFF. The CDR3 nucleotides read TGTGCCAGCAGTAGGGGAGATATACAGTTCTTC.

For the CDR3, the DNA is TGTGCCAGCAGCTTAGGTCCTCACTACAATGAGCAGTTCTTC. It codes for CASSLGPHYNEQFF. This rearrangement joins TRBV7-9 to TRBJ2-1, with D unclear. The CDR3 extends over 14 amino acids. Germline CDR1 is SEHNR and CDR2 is FQNEAQ (reference sequence). Trimming shortened V by 1 base and J by 3 bases, and 7 bases separated the two germline ends.

The V and J genes are TRBV11-3 and TRBJ1-4; no definite D call. CDR1 is SGHNT, CDR2 YENEEA, per germline. The CDR3 spans 15 residues. V lost 4 bases and J 7 bases, leaving 16 bases between the germline ends. DNA for the CDR3: TGTGCCAGCAGCTATGTCCAGCCACACGGTGAAAAACTGTTTTTT. Its translation is CASSYVQPHGEKLFF. Supplemented by reference TRBV11-3 and TRBJ1-4, the full variable domain reads EAGVVQSPRYKIIEKKQPVAFWCNPISGHNTLYWYLQNLGQGPELLIRYENEEAVDDSQLPKDRFSAERLKGVDSTLKIQPAELGDSAVYLCASSYVQPHGEKLFFGSGTQLSVL.

The rearrangement links TRBV6-6 to TRBJ1-5, with a possible D match to TRBD1 (5 bases). Between the trimmed V and J ends, which lost 6 bases and 5 bases, there was a span of 14 bases. CDR1 MNHNY and CDR2 SVGAGI come from the germline V gene (reference sequence). The CDR3 is made up of 14 amino acids. The CDR3 DNA is TGTGCCAGCAGAGTCGGCCAGGGTGATCAGCCCCAGCATTTT. This encodes CASRVGQGDQPQHF.

The genes are TRBV6-6 and TRBJ1-2; D remains ambiguous. The CDR3 is made up of 12 amino acids. Trimming took 0 bases from V and 8 from J, leaving 7 bases between them. Germline CDR1 and CDR2: MNHNY and SVGAGI (reference sequence). The CDR3 sequence is CASSYSDPGYTF. The DNA for the CDR3 is TGTGCCAGCAGTTACTCGGACCCCGGCTACACCTTC.

This CDR3 is CASSLVGTSGRAADTQYF. Written as DNA, the CDR3 is TGTGCCAGCAGCTTAGTGGGGACTAGCGGGAGGGCCGCAGATACGCAGTATTTT. The chain recombines TRBV7-2 with TRBJ2-3, with 16 bases fitting TRBD2. The CDR3 length is 18 residues. Germline V lookup: CDR1 SGHTA, CDR2 FQGNSA. V was clipped by 1 base and J by 4 bases; unmatched bases: 5.

The chain uses TRBV7-2 and TRBJ2-7; 10 bases align to TRBD1. The CDR3 is 14 amino acids. Germline trimming cut 5 bases from V and 4 bases from J; bases unmatched to any gene: 5. The V gene's germline CDR1 is SGHTA and CDR2 FQGNSA. The CDR3 nucleotides are TGTGCCAGCAGCGCCCGACAGGGGGCATACGAGCAGTACTTC. It specifies CASSARQGAYEQYF.

V and J are TRBV4-3 and TRBJ1-3; D is possibly TRBD1 (6 bases). The CDR3 length is 16 residues. Per the germline V gene, CDR1 is LGHNA and CDR2 is YSLEER. V lost 0 bases, J lost 4 bases, and 13 bases lay in between. The CDR3 region has the DNA TGCGCCAGCAGCCAAGACGGAGGGGGTCACGGAAACACCATATATTTT. It encodes CASSQDGGGHGNTIYF.

This clone was seen only a few times. CDR3 sequence reads: CASSVGTVNTEAFF. The CDR3 region has the DNA TGTGCCAGCAGCGTAGGGACGGTGAACACTGAAGCTTTCTTT. This rearrangement joins TRBV9 to TRBJ1-1; D remains unclear. The CDR3 extends over 14 amino acids. Trimming shortened V by 0 bases and J by 0 bases, and 6 bases separated the two germline ends. Germline V CDR1 and CDR2: SGDLS, YYNGEE.